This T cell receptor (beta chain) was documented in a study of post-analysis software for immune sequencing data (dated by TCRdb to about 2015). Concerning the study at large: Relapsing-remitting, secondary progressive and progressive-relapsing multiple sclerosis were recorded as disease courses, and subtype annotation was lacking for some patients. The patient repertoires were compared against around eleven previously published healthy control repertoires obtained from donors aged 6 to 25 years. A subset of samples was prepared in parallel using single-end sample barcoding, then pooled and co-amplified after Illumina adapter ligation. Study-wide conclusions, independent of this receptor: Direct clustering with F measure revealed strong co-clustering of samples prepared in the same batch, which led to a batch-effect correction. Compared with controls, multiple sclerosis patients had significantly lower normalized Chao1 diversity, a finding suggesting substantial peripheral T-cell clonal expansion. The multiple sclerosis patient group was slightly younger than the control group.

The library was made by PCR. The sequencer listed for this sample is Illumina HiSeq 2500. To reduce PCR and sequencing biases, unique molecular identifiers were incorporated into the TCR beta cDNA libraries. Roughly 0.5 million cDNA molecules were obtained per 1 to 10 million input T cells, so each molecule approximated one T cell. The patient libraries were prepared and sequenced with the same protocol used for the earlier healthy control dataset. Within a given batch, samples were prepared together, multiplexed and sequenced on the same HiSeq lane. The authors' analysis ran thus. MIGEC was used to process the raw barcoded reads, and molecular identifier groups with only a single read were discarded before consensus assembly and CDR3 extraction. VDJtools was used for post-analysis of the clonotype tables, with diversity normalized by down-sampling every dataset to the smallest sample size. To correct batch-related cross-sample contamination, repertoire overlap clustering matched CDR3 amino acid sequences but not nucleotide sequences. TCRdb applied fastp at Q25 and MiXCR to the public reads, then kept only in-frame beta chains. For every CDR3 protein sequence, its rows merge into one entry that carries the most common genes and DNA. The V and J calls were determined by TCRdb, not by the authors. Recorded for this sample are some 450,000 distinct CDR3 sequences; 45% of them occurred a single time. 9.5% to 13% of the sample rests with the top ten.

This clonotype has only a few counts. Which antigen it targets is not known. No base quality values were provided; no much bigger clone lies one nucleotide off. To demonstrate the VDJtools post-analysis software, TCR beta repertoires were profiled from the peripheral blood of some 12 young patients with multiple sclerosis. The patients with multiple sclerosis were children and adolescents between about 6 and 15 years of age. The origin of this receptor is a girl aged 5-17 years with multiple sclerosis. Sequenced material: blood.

This receptor carries the CDR3 CASSEATSANYEQYF. The DNA sequence is as follows: TGTGCCAGCAGTGAAGCAACTAGCGCAAACTACGAGCAGTACTTC. The chain employs TRBV6-1 and TRBJ2-7, with 7 middle bases fitting TRBD2. V has 0 bases trimmed and J has 3 bases trimmed; junction bases matching no gene number 5. Inclusive of the bounding cysteine and phenylalanine, the CDR3 is 15 residues long. Only the CDR3 part of the read is kept: 45 bases, read in frame from the first base. Sequences MNHNS (CDR1) and SASEGT (CDR2) are obtained from the germline V gene.